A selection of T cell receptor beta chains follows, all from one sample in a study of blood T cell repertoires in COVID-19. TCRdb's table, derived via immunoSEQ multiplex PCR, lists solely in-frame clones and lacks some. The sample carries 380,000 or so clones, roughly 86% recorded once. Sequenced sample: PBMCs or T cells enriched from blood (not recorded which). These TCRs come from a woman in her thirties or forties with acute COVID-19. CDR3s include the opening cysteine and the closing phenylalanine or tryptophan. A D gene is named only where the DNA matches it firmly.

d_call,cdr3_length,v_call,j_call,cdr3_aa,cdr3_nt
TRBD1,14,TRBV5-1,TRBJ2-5,CASSFRGLGETQYF,TGCGCCAGCAGCTTCAGGGGGCTGGGGGAGACCCAGTACTTC
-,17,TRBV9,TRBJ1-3,CASSHPPGHLGGSTIYF,TGTGCCAGCAGCCATCCCCCTGGCCACCTAGGAGGAAGCACCATATATTTT
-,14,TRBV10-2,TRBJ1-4,CASSEILRYEKLFF,TGCGCCAGCAGTGAGATTCTACGGTATGAAAAACTGTTTTTT
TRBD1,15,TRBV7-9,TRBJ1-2,CASSPRDRGPTGYTF,TGTGCCAGCAGCCCTCGGGACAGGGGTCCGACTGGCTACACCTTC
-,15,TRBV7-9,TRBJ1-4,CASSLARQNNEKLFF,TGTGCCAGCAGCTTAGCGCGACAGAACAATGAAAAACTGTTTTTT
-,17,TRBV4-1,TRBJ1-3,CASSQDMRGGTGNTIYF,TGCGCCAGCAGCCAAGACATGCGGGGGGGAACTGGAAACACCATATATTTT
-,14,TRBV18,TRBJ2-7,CASSPPSGAYEQYF,TGTGCCAGCTCACCACCGTCAGGTGCCTACGAGCAGTACTTC
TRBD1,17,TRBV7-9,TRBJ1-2,CASSLVGPGTGAYGYTF,TGTGCCAGCAGCCTGGTAGGCCCCGGGACAGGGGCCTATGGCTACACCTTC
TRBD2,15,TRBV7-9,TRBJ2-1,CASSVASGGYNEQFF,TGTGCCAGCAGTGTAGCAAGCGGGGGTTACAATGAGCAGTTCTTC
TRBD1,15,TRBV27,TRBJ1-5,CASERQGGSNQPQHF,TGTGCCAGTGAAAGACAGGGTGGGAGCAATCAGCCCCAGCATTTT